One T cell receptor (beta chain) is described in this entry. Its specificity is not known. The data are from a study of CD8 T cells in ankylosing spondylitis. The CDR3 sequence is 16 residues long. The J segment lost 5 bases and the V segment lost 6 bases, leaving 11 bases of the junction unmatched. Findings and limits, study-wide: Certain motif variants had earlier been reported in reactive arthritis synovial fluid and blood.

MiXCR was run by TCRdb on the 5' RACE reads, yielding one entry per CDR3 protein. The profile shows approximately 240,000 distinct CDR3 sequences, under 30% of them singletons. The source of this sequence is a male donor with ankylosing spondylitis or in good health (not recorded which). The chain links TRBV12-3 or TRBV12-4 to TRBJ2-2, with 8 positions matching TRBD1. Sequencing used blood, either unsorted or a sorted T cell fraction (not recorded which). In DNA form, the CDR3 reads TGTGCCAGCAGGCCCGAGACAGGGGTGAGGACCGGGGAGCTGTTTTTT. It is translated as CASRPETGVRTGELFF.